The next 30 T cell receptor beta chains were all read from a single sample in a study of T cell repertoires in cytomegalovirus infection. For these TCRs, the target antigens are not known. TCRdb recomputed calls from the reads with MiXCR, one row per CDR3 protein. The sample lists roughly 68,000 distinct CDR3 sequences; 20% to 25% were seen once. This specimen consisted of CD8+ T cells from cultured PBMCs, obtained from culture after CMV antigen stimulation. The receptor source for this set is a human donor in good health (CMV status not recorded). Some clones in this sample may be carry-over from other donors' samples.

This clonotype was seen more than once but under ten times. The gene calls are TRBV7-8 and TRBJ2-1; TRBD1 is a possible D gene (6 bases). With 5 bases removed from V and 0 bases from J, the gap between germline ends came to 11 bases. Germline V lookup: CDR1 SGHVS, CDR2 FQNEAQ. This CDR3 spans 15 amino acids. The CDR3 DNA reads TGTGCCAGCAGCCCTCAGGGGAGCTCCTACAATGAGCAGTTCTTC. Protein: CASSPQGSSYNEQFF.

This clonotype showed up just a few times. The CDR3 nucleotides are TGTGCCAGCAGCTTAATTGACGGGGGGGAAACCTACAATGAGCAGTTCTTC. This gives the protein CASSLIDGGETYNEQFF. The V and J genes are TRBV7-2 and TRBJ2-1; 8 nucleotides match TRBD2. CDR1 and CDR2 (germline): SGHTA, FQGNSA. This CDR3 is 17 amino acids long. With 2 bases clipped from V and 2 bases from J, the junction kept 8 bases outside the gene matches.

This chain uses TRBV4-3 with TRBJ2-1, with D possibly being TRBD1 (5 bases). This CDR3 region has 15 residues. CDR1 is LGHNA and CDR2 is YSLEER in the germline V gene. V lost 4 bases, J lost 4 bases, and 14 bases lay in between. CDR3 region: CASSLLGQGYNEQFF. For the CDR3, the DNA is TGCGCCAGCAGCCTCCTCGGGCAGGGATACAATGAGCAGTTCTTC.

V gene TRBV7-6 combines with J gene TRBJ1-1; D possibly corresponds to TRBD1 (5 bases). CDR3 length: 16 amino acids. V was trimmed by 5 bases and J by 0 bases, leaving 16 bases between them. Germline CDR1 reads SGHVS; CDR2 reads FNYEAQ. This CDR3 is CASSQRAGRMNTEAFF. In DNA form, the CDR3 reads TGTGCCAGCAGCCAGAGGGCGGGACGGATGAACACTGAAGCTTTCTTT.

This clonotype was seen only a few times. For the CDR3, the DNA is TGTGCCAGCAGCCAAGGTCCCCGTACTAGCGGGGGGACAAGCTCCTACAATGAGCAGTTCTTC. As protein: CASSQGPRTSGGTSSYNEQFF. This rearrangement joins TRBV4-2 to TRBJ2-1; TRBD2 matches 12 bases. The CDR3 extends over 21 amino acids. Germline values: CDR1 LGHNA, CDR2 YNFKEQ. J gave up 0 bases and V 1 base, and 13 bases lay outside the gene matches.

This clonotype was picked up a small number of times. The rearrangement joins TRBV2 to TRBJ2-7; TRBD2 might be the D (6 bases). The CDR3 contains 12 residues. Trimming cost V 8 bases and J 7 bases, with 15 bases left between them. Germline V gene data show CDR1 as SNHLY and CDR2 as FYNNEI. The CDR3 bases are TGTGCCAGCCTGGGGAGGCCCCAAGAGCAGTACTTC. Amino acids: CASLGRPQEQYF.

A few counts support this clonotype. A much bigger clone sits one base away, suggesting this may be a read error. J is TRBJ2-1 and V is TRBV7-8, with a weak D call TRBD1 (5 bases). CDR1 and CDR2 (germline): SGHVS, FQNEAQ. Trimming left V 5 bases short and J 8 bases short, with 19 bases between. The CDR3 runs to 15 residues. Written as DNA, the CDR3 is TGTGCCAGCAGCCCGCCCGGACATGTTGGGGATGAGCAGTTCTTC. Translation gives CASSPPGHVGDEQFF.

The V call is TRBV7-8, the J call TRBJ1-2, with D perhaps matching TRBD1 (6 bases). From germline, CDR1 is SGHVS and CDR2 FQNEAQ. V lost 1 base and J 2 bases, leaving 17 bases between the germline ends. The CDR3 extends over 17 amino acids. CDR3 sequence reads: CASSLVRLGGMNYGYTF. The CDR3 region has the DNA TGTGCCAGCAGCTTAGTCCGCTTAGGGGGTATGAACTATGGCTACACCTTC.

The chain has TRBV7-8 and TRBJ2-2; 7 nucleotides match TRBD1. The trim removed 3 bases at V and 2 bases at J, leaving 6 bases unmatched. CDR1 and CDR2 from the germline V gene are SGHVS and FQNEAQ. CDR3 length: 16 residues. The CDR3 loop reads CASSLRGRENTGELFF. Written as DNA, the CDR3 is TGTGCCAGCAGCTTGAGGGGGCGAGAAAACACCGGGGAGCTGTTTTTT.

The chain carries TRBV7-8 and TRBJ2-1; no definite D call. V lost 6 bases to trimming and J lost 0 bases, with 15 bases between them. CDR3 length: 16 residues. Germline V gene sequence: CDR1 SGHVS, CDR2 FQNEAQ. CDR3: CASRSGLGVSYNEQFF. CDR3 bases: TGTGCCAGCAGATCTGGGCTCGGCGTCTCCTACAATGAGCAGTTCTTC.

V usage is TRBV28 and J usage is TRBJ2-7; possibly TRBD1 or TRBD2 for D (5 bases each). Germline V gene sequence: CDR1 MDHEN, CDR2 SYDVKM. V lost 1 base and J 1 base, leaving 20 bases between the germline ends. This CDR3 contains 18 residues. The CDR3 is CASSLSTIMRAGSYEQYF. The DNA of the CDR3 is TGTGCCAGCAGTTTATCCACGATTATGAGGGCAGGGTCCTACGAGCAGTACTTC.

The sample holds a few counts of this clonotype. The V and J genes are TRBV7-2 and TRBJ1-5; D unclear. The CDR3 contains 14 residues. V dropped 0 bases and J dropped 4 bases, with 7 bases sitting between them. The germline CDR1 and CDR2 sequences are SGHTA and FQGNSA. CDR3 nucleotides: TGTGCCAGCAGCTTAGCGAACAGAAATCAGCCCCAGCATTTT. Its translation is CASSLANRNQPQHF.

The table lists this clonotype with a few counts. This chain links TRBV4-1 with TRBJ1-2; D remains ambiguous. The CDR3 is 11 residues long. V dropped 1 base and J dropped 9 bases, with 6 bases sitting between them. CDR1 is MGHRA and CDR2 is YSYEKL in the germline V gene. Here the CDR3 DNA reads TGCGCCAGCAGCCAAGGTGAAAGCTACACCTTC. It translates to CASSQGESYTF.

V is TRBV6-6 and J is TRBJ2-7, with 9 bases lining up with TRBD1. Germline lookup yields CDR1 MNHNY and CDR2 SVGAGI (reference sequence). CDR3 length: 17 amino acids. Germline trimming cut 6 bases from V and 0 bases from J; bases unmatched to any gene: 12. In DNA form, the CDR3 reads TGTGCCAGCAGCGACCCGGGACAGGGAACAACCTCCTACGAGCAGTACTTC. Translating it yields CASSDPGQGTTSYEQYF.

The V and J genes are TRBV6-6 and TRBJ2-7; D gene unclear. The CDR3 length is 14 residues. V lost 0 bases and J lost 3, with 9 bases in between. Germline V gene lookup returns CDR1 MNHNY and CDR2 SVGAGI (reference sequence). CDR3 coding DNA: TGTGCCAGCAGTTACTCAGGAGTCGGCTACGAGCAGTACTTC. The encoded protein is CASSYSGVGYEQYF.

The CDR3 sequence: CASSLHRDSVNTEAFF. The DNA for the CDR3 is TGTGCCAGCAGCTTACACCGGGATTCTGTGAACACTGAAGCTTTCTTT. The rearrangement uses TRBV7-8 and TRBJ1-1; D remains ambiguous. V lost 2 bases to trimming and J lost 0 bases, with 13 bases between them. Germline V gene lookup returns CDR1 SGHVS and CDR2 FQNEAQ. CDR3 length: 16 amino acids.

CDR3 coding DNA: TGTGCCAGCAGCTTAGTTGTGTGGGTACGGGACAATTACCAGCCCCAGCATTTT. It translates to CASSLVVWVRDNYQPQHF. The chain is built from TRBV7-2 and TRBJ1-5; D perhaps matches TRBD1 (6 bases). In germline, CDR1 is SGHTA, CDR2 FQGNSA. The V end was cut by 1 base, the J end by 7 bases, with 23 bases between. CDR3 length equals 18 residues.

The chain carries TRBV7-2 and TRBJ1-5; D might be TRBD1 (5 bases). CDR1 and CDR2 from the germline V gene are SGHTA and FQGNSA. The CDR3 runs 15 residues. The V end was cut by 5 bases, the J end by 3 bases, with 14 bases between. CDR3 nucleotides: TGTGCCAGCAGCCCCCAGCCCGGGACCAATCAGCCCCAGCATTTT. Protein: CASSPQPGTNQPQHF.

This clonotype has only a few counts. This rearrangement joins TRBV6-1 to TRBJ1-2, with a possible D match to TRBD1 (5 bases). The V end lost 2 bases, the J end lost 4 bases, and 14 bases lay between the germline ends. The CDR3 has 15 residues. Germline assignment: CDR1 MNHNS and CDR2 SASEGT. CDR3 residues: CASSEFRGGSYGYTF. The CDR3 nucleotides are TGTGCCAGCAGTGAATTTCGGGGGGGAAGCTATGGCTACACCTTC.

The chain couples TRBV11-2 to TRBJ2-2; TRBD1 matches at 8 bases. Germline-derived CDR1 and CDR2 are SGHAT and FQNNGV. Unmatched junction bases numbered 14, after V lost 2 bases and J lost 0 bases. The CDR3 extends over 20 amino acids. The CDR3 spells CASSLRGNRGRLPNTGELFF. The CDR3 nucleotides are TGTGCCAGCAGCTTAAGGGGGAACAGGGGGAGGCTTCCGAACACCGGGGAGCTGTTTTTT.

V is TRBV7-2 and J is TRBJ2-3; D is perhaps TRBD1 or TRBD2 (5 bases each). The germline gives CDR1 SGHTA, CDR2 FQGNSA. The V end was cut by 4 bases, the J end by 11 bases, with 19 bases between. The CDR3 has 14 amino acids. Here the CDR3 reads CASSSGTPLGWQYF. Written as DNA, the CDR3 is TGTGCCAGCAGCTCGGGGACCCCTCTCGGTTGGCAGTATTTT.

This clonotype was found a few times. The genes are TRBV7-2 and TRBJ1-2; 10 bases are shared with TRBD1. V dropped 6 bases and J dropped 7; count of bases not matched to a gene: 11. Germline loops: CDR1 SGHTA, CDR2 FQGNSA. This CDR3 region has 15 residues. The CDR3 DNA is TGTGCCAGCAGGAGACCGGGACAGGGGTCCCTTGGCTACACCTTC. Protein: CASRRPGQGSLGYTF.

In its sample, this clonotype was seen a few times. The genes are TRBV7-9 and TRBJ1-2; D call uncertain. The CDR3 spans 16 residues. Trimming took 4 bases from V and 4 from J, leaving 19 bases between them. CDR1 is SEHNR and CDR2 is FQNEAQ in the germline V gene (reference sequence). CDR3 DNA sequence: TGTGCCAGCAGCTCGATCCCTGTCCAGGCTTTCTATGGCTACACCTTC. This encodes CASSSIPVQAFYGYTF.

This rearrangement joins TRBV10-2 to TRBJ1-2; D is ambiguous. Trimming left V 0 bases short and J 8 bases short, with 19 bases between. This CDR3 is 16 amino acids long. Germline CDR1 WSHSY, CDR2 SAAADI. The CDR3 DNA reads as TGCGCCAGCAGTGAGTCGAATTCAGATATGCCCTCGGGCTACACCTTC. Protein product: CASSESNSDMPSGYTF.

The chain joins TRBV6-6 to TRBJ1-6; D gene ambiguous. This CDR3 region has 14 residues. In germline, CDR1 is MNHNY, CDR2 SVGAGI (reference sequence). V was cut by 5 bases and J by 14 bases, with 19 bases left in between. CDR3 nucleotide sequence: TGTGCCAGCAGTGGCAACCAACAGAGCCCCACCCTCCACTTT. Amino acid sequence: CASSGNQQSPTLHF.

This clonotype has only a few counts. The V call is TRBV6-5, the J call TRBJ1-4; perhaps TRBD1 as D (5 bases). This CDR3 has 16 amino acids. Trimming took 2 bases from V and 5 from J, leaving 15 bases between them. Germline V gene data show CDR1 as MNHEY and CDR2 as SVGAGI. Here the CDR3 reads CASSYANGGRNEKLFF. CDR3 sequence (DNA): TGTGCCAGCAGTTACGCGAACGGGGGGAGGAATGAAAAACTGTTTTTT.

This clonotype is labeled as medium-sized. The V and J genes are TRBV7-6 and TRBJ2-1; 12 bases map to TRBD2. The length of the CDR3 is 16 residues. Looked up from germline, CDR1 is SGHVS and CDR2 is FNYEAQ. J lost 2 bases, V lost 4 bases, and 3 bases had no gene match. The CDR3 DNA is TGTGCCAGCAGCTCCCCTAGCGGGGGGGCCTACAATGAGCAGTTCTTC. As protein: CASSSPSGGAYNEQFF.

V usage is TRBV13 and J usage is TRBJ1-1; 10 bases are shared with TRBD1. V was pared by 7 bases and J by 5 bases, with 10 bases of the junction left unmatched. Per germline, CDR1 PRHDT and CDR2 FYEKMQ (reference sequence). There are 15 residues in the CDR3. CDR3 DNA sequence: TGTGCCAGCATCACGTGGACAGGGGGTGAGACTGAAGCTTTCTTT. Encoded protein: CASITWTGGETEAFF.

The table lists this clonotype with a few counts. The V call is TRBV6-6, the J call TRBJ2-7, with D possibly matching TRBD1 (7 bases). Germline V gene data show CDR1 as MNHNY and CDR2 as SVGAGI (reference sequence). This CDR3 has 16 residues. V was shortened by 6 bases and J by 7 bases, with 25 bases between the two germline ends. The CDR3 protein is CASSGLGGGVSREQYF. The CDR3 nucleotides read TGTGCCAGCAGCGGACTCGGAGGGGGCGTTTCTAGGGAGCAGTACTTC.

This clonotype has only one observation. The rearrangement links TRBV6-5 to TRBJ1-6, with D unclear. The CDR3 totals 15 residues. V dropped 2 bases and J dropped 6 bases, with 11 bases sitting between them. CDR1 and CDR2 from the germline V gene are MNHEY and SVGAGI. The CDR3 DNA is TGTGCCAGCAGTTACAGGGAAATCTTTAATTCACCCCTCCACTTT. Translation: CASSYREIFNSPLHF.